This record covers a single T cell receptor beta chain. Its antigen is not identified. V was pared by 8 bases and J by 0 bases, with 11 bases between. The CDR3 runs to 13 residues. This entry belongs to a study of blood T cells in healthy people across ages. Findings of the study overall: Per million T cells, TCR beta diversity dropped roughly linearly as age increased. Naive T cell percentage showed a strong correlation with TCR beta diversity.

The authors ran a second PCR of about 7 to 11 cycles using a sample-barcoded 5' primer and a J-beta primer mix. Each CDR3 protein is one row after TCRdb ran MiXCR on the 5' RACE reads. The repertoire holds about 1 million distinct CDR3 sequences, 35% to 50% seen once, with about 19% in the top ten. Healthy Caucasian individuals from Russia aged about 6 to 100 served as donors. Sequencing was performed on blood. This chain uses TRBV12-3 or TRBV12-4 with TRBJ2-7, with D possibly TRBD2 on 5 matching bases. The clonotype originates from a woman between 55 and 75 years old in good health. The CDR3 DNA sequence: TGTGCCAGCGGACTGAGTACCTCCTACGAGCAGTACTTC. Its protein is CASGLSTSYEQYF.